This TCR beta chain came from a study of Ad26.COV2.S vaccination and SARS-CoV-2 variants (dated by TCRdb to about 2021). With respect to the entire study: Donors in the vaccine arm were drawn from COV1001, a multicentre, randomized, double-blind, placebo-controlled phase I-IIa trial testing Ad26.COV2.S in healthy adults. Ad26.COV2.S was administered intramuscularly at a dose of 5x10^10 or 1x10^11 viral particles, either as one shot or as two shots given 56 days apart. TCRbeta repertoire sequencing served as the tool for gauging how specific and how broad the SARS-CoV-2-reactive T cell receptors were following Ad26.COV2.S vaccination. The TCR-sequenced set comprised around 30 samples: some 19 Ad26.COV2.S vaccine recipients, 5 placebo recipients and 8 SARS-CoV-2 convalescent individuals. Participants in the trial were split at random into five groups of five each, receiving low-dose or high-dose Ad26.COV2.S once or twice, or else placebo on both occasions. Blinding of investigators to trial group allocation was maintained during experiments and outcome assessment. The paper as a whole reports these results and caveats: Spike-specific TCR breadth was higher in Ad26.COV2.S recipients than in placebo recipients (P = 0.0014). It was noted by the authors that total T cell responses may have been underestimated by the TCR breadth and depth analyses. After vaccination, substantial breadth of spike-specific CD8+ and CD4+ T cell responses was reported. Non-spike TCR breadth was comparable between vaccine and placebo recipients, consistent with the vaccine containing only spike. Comparing responses between vaccine doses or regimens was not something the study was powered to do.

Per the publication, the treatment or condition label means: about 20 received Ad26.COV2.S at low or high dose, single or two shots; a few received placebo; per-sample allocation not given. Repertoires of vaccine and placebo recipients were sequenced from samples collected on day 63 after the first injection. Between 29 July and 7 August 2020, Cohort 1b enrolled around 25 adults aged 18-55 years at one site in Boston, USA. Ad26.COV2.S consisted of a replication-incompetent adenovirus type 26 vector by which a prefusion-stabilized SARS-CoV-2 spike protein from the original Wuhan strain was expressed. This clone has a single count. The clone's antigen remains unknown. Per-nucleotide qualities are absent, and no much larger clonotype sits a single base away. The immunoSEQ Assay was used to sequence TCRbeta CDR3 regions. After extraction, genomic DNA underwent amplification by bias-controlled multiplex PCR, followed by high-throughput sequencing. The study's processing was this. Collapsing and filtering of sequences were performed to quantify the absolute abundance of each unique TCRbeta CDR3 region. Usable DNA was measured by amplifying reference genes present in all nucleated cells, and TCRbeta template counts were normalized to that usable DNA to estimate T cell fraction. Repertoire TCRs were annotated as SARS-CoV-2-specific when V gene, CDR3 amino acid sequence and J gene were exactly matched to a known reactive TCR set. MIRA supplied the reference SARS-CoV-2 TCR set, which was filtered for enrichment in COVID-19-positive ImmuneCODE repertoires so that public or cross-reactive TCRs were removed. Using the MIRA antigens, annotated TCRs were further analysed by specific ORF or by position within an ORF. Breadth was defined as the number of annotated unique rearrangements divided by the total number of unique productive rearrangements, and depth was defined as the summed frequency of the annotated unique rearrangements. TCR breadth was compared between groups using two-sided Wilcoxon rank-sum tests. TCRdb mirrors the immuneACCESS table, restricted to in-frame sequences. Some clones are absent from its copies; in checked studies, under half trace to an unresolved V gene, and the reason for the others is unknown. V and J calls and clone size follow that table, whereas D and trimming were derived from the DNA. The sample table contains 430,000 or so clones; only one count was recorded for about nine tenths of them. The ten largest clones add up to 9.5% to 15% of the sample.

As encoded in the germline V gene (reference sequence), CDR1 is LNHDA while CDR2 is SQIVND. V is cut by 1 base and J by 5 bases, and the space between the germline ends is 12 bases. The CDR3 holds 15 amino acids from the cysteine to the phenylalanine. The only DNA kept is the CDR3, 45 bases in frame from the first base. The material was peripheral blood, obtained in a trial of Ad26.COV2.S vaccine versus placebo. The chain joins TRBV19 to TRBJ1-5, with an unclear D gene assignment. The origin of this receptor is a person between 18 and 60 years old who received the Ad26.COV2.S COVID-19 vaccine or a placebo. The CDR3 region: CASSIGEGIDQPQHF. In nucleotide form, the sequence is TGTGCCAGTAGTATAGGAGAAGGGATTGATCAGCCCCAGCATTTT. Joined to the reference TRBV19 and TRBJ1-5 proteins, this CDR3 gives the full variable domain: DGGITQSPKYLFRKEGQNVTLSCEQNLNHDAMYWYRQDPGQGLRLIYYSQIVNDFQKGDIAEGYSVSREKKESFPLTVTSAQKNPTAFYLCASSIGEGIDQPQHFGDGTRLSIL.